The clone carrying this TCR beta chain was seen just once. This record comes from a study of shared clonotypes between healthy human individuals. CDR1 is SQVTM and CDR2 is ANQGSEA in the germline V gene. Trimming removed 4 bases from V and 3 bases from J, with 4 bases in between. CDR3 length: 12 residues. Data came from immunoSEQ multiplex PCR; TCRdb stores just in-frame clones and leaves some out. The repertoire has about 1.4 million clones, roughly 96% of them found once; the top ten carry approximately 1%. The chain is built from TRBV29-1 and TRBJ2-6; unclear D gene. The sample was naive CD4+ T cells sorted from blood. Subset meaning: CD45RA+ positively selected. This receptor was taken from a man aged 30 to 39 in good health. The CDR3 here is CSVVDGANVLTF. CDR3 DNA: TGCAGCGTTGTTGATGGGGCCAACGTCCTGACTTTC.